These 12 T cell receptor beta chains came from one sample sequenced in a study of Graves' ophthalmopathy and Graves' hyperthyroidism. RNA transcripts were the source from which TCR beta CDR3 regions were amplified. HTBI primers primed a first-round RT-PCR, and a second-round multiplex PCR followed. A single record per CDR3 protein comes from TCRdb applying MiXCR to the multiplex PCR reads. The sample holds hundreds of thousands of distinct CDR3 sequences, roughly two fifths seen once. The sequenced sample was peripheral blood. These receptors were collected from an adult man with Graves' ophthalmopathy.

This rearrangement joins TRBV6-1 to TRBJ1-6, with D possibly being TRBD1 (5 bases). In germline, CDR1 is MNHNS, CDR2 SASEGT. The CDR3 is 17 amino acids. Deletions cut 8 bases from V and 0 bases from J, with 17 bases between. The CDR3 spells CASSDRDLSSYNSPLHF. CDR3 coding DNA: TGTGCCAGCTCAGATCGGGACTTGAGCTCCTATAATTCACCCCTCCACTTT.

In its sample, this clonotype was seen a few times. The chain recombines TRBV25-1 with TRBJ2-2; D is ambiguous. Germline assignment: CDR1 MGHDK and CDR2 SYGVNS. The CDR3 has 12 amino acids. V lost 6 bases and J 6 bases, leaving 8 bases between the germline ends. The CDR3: CASSFSPGELFF. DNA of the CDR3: TGTGCCAGCAGCTTCAGTCCCGGGGAGCTGTTTTTT.

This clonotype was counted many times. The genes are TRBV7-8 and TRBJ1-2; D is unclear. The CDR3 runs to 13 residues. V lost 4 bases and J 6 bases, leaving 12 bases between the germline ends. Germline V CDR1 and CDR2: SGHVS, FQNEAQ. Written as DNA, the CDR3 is TGTGCCAGCAGCTCCCGACGGCAGGATGGCTACACCTTC. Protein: CASSSRRQDGYTF. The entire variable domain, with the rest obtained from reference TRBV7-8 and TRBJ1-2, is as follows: GAGVSQSPRYKVAKRGQDVALRCDPISGHVSLFWYQQALGQGPEFLTYFQNEAQLDKSGLPSDRFFAERPEGSVSTLKIQRTQQEDSAVYLCASSSRRQDGYTFGSGTRLTVV.

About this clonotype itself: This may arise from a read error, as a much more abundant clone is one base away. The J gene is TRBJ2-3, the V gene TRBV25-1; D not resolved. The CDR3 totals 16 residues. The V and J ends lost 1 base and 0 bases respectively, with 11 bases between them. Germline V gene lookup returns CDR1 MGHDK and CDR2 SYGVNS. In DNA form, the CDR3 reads TGTGCCAGCAGTGAATTGAGGATGGTTAGCACAGATACGCAGTATTTT. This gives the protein CASSELRMVSTDTQYF.

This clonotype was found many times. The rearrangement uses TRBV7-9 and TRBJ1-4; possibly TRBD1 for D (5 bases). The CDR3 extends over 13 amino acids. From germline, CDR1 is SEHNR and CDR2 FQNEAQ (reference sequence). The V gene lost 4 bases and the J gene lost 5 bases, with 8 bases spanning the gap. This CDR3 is CASSSDRNEKLFF. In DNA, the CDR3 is TGTGCCAGCAGCTCCGACAGAAATGAAAAACTGTTTTTT.

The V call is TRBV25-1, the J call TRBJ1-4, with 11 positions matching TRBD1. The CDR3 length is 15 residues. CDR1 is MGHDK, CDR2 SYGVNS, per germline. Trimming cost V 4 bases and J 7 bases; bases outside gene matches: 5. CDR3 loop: CASSARTGGSEKLFF. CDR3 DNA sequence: TGTGCCAGCAGTGCAAGGACAGGGGGCTCTGAAAAACTGTTTTTT.

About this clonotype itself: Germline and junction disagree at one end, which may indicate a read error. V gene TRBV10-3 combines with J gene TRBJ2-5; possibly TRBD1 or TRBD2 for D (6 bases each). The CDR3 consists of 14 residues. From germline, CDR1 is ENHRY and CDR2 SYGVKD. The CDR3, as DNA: TGTGCCAGCAGTCCGATAGGGGGGCGGGGAGGCCAGTACTTC. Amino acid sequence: CASSPIGGRGGQYF.

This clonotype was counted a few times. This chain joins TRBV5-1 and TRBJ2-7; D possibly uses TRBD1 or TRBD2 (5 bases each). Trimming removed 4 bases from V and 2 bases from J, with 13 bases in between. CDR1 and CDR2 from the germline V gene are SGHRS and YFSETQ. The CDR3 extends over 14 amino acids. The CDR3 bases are TGCGCCAGCAGCGCCGGGACCGATGCCTACGAGCAGTACTTC. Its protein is CASSAGTDAYEQYF.

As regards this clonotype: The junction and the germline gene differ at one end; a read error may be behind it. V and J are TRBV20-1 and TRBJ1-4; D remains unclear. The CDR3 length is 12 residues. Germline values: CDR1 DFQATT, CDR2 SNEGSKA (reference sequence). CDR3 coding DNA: TGCAGTGCTAGATATTCTAATGAAGAACTGTTTTTT. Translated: CSARYSNEELFF.

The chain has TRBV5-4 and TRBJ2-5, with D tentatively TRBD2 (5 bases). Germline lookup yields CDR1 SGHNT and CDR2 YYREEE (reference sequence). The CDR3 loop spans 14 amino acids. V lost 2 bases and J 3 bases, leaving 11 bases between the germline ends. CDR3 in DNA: TGTGCCAGCAGCTTTCTTCACGGGGAAGAGACCCAGTACTTC. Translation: CASSFLHGEETQYF.

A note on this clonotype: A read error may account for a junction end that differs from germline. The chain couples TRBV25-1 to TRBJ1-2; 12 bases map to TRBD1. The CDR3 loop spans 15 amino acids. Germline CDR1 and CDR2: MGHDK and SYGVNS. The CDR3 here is CASSDPGQGAIGYTF. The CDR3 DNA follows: TGTGCTAGCAGTGATCCGGGACAGGGGGCAATTGGCTACACCTTC.

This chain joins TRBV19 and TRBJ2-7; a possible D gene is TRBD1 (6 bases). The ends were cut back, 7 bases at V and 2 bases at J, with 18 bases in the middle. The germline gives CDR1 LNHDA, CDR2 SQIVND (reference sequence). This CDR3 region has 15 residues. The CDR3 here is CASTKSSRGTYEQYF. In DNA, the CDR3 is TGTGCCAGTACCAAATCATCCAGGGGAACCTACGAGCAGTACTTC.